Listed here is a single TCR beta chain. These data are taken from a study of cytomegalovirus exposure and HLA in healthy donors. The CDR3 contains 13 residues. Germline V gene lookup returns CDR1 SGHRS and CDR2 YFSETQ. V lost 4 bases to trimming and J lost 1 base, with 8 bases between them. The table came from immunoSEQ multiplex PCR; TCRdb's copy has only in-frame clones and leaves some out. The sample includes fewer than 150,000 clones, roughly 79% of them seen just once. The chain links TRBV5-1 to TRBJ1-1; D possibly corresponds to TRBD1 (5 bases). This receptor was obtained from a man aged 25 to 40 in good health and CMV-seropositive. The sequenced sample was PBMCs. The CDR3: CASSAQENTEAFF. The CDR3 DNA reads as TGCGCCAGCAGCGCACAGGAGAACACTGAAGCTTTCTTT.